One sample yielded the 15 T cell receptor beta chains listed below, sequenced in a study of blood T cell repertoires in COVID-19 (dated by TCRdb to the early 2020s). Libraries were made using the immunoSEQ multiplex PCR assay. TCRdb obtained this table from immuneACCESS and retained in-frame rearrangements with V and J assigned. These tables miss some clones; where compared with another copy, unresolved V genes account for less than half of the shortfall, and the remainder is unexplained. This sample is represented by 250,000 to 350,000 clones; approximately 85% of them were singletons. The top ten constitute around 1% of the sample. Sequences were obtained from peripheral blood. These receptors came from a human donor with COVID-19, enrolled during active disease. The donor label of this sample is uncertain.

The CDR3 sequence is CASSYGLAGTQYF. In DNA form, the CDR3 reads TGTGCCAGCAGTTATGGACTAGCGGGGACCCAGTACTTC. The V gene is TRBV6-5, the J gene TRBJ2-5; 11 positions agree with TRBD2. This CDR3 is built from 13 residues. V lost 3 bases to trimming and J lost 7 bases; unmatched junction nucleotides: 1. Looked up from germline, CDR1 is MNHEY and CDR2 is SVGAGI.

The chain links TRBV19 to TRBJ1-3; D unclear. Germline assignment: CDR1 LNHDA and CDR2 SQIVND (reference sequence). V shed 5 bases and J shed 0 bases, with 11 bases lying between them. This CDR3 comprises 15 residues. CDR3: CASSLNTVSGNTIYF. CDR3 DNA sequence: TGTGCCAGTAGTCTCAACACCGTCTCTGGAAACACCATATATTTT.

This chain joins TRBV9 and TRBJ1-4; no clear D gene. The CDR3 runs 14 residues. Trimming removed 3 bases at V and 7 bases at J, with 13 bases between. Germline loops: CDR1 SGDLS, CDR2 YYNGEE. Written as DNA, the CDR3 is TGTGCCAGCAGCGCCTACGGAGGGAGTGAAAAACTGTTTTTT. This translates into CASSAYGGSEKLFF.

The chain is built from TRBV5-4 and TRBJ2-7; 9 bases fit TRBD1. There are 16 residues in the CDR3. Germline lookup yields CDR1 SGHNT and CDR2 YYREEE (reference sequence). Losses at the gene ends were 2 bases for V and 3 bases for J; bases not matched to a gene: 9. The CDR3 region is CASSLSSGQGGYEQYF. CDR3 nucleotides: TGTGCCAGCAGCTTAAGTTCGGGACAGGGTGGCTACGAGCAGTACTTC. Complete variable domain (other parts from reference TRBV5-4 and TRBJ2-7): ETGVTQSPTHLIKTRGQQVTLRCSSQSGHNTVSWYQQALGQGPQFIFQYYREEENGRGNFPPRFSGLQFPNYSSELNVNALELDDSALYLCASSLSSGQGGYEQYFGPGTRLTVT.

J is TRBJ2-1 and V is TRBV6-1; 15 positions match TRBD2. CDR3 length equals 18 residues. The V segment lost 2 bases and the J segment 10 bases; nucleotides outside the gene matches: 12. Germline V gene data show CDR1 as MNHNS and CDR2 as SASEGT. The CDR3 coding sequence is TGTGCCAGCAGTGAAACGCCCTCCGGGACTAGCGGGAGGCCCGAGCAGTTCTTC. Amino acid sequence: CASSETPSGTSGRPEQFF.

This clone has more than one count but fewer than ten. V gene TRBV30 combines with J gene TRBJ1-3; 10 bases align to TRBD1. The J segment lost 1 base and the V segment lost 1 base, leaving 4 bases of the junction unmatched. Germline V gene sequence: CDR1 GTSNPN, CDR2 SVGIG (reference sequence). The CDR3 totals 16 residues. The CDR3: CAWSGDRGESGNTIYF. The CDR3 DNA reads TGTGCCTGGAGTGGGGACAGGGGAGAGTCTGGAAACACCATATATTTT.

The rearrangement joins TRBV6-5 to TRBJ1-1; 7 positions agree with TRBD1. Germline assignment: CDR1 MNHEY and CDR2 SVGAGI. V shed 5 bases and J 1 base; nucleotides not matched to a gene: 7. The CDR3 is made up of 15 amino acids. The CDR3 sequence: CASSPGGRENTEAFF. The CDR3 nucleotides read TGTGCCAGCAGTCCAGGGGGACGGGAGAACACTGAAGCTTTCTTT.

The chain carries TRBV5-4 and TRBJ1-1, with 8 bases matching TRBD1. Germline V gene sequence: CDR1 SGHNT, CDR2 YYREEE (reference sequence). The CDR3 extends over 12 amino acids. With V trimmed by 2 bases and J by 9 bases, 3 bases remained unmatched. The CDR3 DNA sequence: TGTGCCAGCAGCTTACTCAGGGGGCAAGCTTTCTTT. Translation gives CASSLLRGQAFF.

The chain joins TRBV4-3 to TRBJ1-2; possible D gene TRBD1, 5 bases. With 0 bases removed from V and 4 bases from J, the gap between germline ends came to 12 bases. CDR1 and CDR2 (germline): LGHNA, YSLEER. This CDR3 region has 15 residues. CDR3 DNA: TGCGCCAGCAGCCAAGAGGCAGGGTGGGGCTATGGCTACACCTTC. Its translation is CASSQEAGWGYGYTF.

The chain employs TRBV5-1 and TRBJ2-7; tentatively, D is TRBD1 (6 bases). Trimming took 0 bases from V and 3 from J, leaving 10 bases between them. Germline-derived CDR1 and CDR2 are SGHRS and YFSETQ. There are 14 residues in the CDR3. Here the CDR3 reads CASSLGQANYEQYF. CDR3 bases: TGCGCCAGCAGCTTGGGACAGGCAAACTACGAGCAGTACTTC. The variable domain in full, with the rest retrieved from reference TRBV5-1 and TRBJ2-7, is KAGVTQTPRYLIKTRGQQVTLSCSPISGHRSVSWYQQTPGQGLQFLFEYFSETQRNKGNFPGRFSGRQFSNSRSEMNVSTLELGDSALYLCASSLGQANYEQYFGPGTRLTVT.

CDR3 amino acids: CASTRWGTGGDEQYF. The CDR3 DNA sequence: TGTGCCAGCACCCGGTGGGGGACAGGGGGCGACGAGCAGTACTTC. J is TRBJ2-7 and V is TRBV7-2, with 12 bases that match TRBD1. The CDR3 spans 15 residues. The germline V gene encodes CDR1 SGHTA and CDR2 FQGNSA. V lost 7 bases and J lost 5; bases outside the gene matches: 9.

The chain uses TRBV5-1 and TRBJ1-2, with D possibly being TRBD1 (5 bases). CDR1 SGHRS and CDR2 YFSETQ come from the germline V gene. The CDR3 consists of 14 residues. The V end was cut by 0 bases, the J end by 5 bases, with 11 bases between. Written as DNA, the CDR3 is TGCGCCAGCAGCTTGGGGGGCAGCTATTATGGCTACACCTTC. Amino acids: CASSLGGSYYGYTF.

J is TRBJ1-4 and V is TRBV4-3, with unresolved D. The CDR3 consists of 15 residues. Trimming pared 1 base from V and 7 bases from J, leaving 13 bases between. CDR1 is LGHNA and CDR2 is YSLEER in the germline V gene. The CDR3 here is CASSQVVASGEKLFF. The CDR3 DNA follows: TGCGCCAGCAGCCAAGTGGTGGCGAGCGGTGAAAAACTGTTTTTT.

The CDR3 nucleotides read TGTGCCACCTCAGAAAAGGGACAGTACTACGAGCAGTACTTC. Protein sequence: CATSEKGQYYEQYF. The chain carries TRBV3-1 (or the pseudogene TRBV3-2) and TRBJ2-7; 7 nucleotides align to TRBD1. This CDR3 is built from 14 residues. Germline trimming cut 10 bases from V and 3 bases from J; bases unmatched to any gene: 12. Germline lookup yields CDR1 LGHDT and CDR2 YNNKEL (reference sequence).

The chain combines TRBV10-3 with TRBJ1-1, with D perhaps TRBD1 (6 bases). CDR1 and CDR2 from the germline V gene are ENHRY and SYGVKD. V lost 7 bases to trimming and J lost 4 bases, with 13 bases between them. CDR3 length equals 13 residues. This chain's CDR3 is CAITPGETTEAFF. The CDR3 region has the DNA TGTGCCATCACCCCAGGGGAGACCACTGAAGCTTTCTTT.